The present T cell receptor (beta chain) was sequenced within a study of T cell responses to AZD1222 COVID-19 vaccine. Study observations and caveats: Repertoire collection took place solely once the T cell response had peaked.

To note about this clone: The antigen remains undetermined.

Sequencing used immunoSEQ multiplex PCR; TCRdb keeps in-frame clones, though not all of them. Of over 120,000 clones detected, 90% to 95% appear once; the ten largest clones hold approximately 2%. This CDR3 is 15 amino acids long. Trimming removed 4 bases from V and 0 bases from J, with 13 bases in between. From germline, CDR1 is SGHRS and CDR2 YFSETQ. The chain uses TRBV5-1 and TRBJ1-2; unclear D gene. This TCR was sampled from an adult in good health. This sample comprised peripheral blood, obtained on day 0 of AZD1222 vaccination. The CDR3: CASSGRPGSNYGYTF. CDR3 DNA: TGCGCCAGCAGCGGGAGACCAGGTTCTAACTATGGCTACACCTTC.